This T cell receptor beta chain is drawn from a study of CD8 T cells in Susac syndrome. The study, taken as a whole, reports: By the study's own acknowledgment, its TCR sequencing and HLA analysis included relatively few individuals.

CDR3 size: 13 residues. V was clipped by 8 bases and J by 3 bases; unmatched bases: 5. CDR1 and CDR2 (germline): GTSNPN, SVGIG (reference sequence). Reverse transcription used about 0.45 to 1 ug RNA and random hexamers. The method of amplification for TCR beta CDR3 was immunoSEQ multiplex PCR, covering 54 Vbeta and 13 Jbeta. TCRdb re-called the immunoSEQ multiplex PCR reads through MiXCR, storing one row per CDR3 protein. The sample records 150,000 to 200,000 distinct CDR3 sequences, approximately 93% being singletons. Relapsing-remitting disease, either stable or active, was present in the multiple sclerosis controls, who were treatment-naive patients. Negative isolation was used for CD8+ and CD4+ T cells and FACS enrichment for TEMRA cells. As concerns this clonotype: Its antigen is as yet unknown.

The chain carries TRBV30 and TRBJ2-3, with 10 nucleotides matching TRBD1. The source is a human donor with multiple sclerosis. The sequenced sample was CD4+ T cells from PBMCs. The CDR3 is CAGDRGFTDTQYF. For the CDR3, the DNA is TGTGCCGGGGACAGGGGTTTTACAGATACGCAGTATTTT.